The 26 T cell receptor beta chains given below trace back to one sample, sequenced in a study of blood T cell repertoires in COVID-19 (dated by TCRdb to about 2020). To prepare the library, the immunoSEQ multiplex PCR assay was applied. Drawn from immuneACCESS, this table holds only the in-frame rearrangements with V and J called that TCRdb kept. Clones are partly lost; checked studies trace under half to an unresolved V gene and leave the rest unexplained. This sample has about 110,000 clones in its table, and 70% to 90% of those were observed once. The ten largest clones take up 4.9% of the sample. The sample taken for sequencing was peripheral blood. The receptor set was obtained from a man aged 40-49 years with active or convalescent COVID-19.

The count of this clone is one. The gene calls are TRBV28 and TRBJ2-7; tentative D call: TRBD1 (6 bases). CDR3 length equals 16 residues. CDR1 is MDHEN, CDR2 SYDVKM, per germline. Trimming stripped 1 base from V and 0 bases from J, with 13 bases between. The CDR3 region has the DNA TGTGCCAGCAGTTTATCAGGGGCCTTAAGCTCCTACGAGCAGTACTTC. Protein sequence: CASSLSGALSSYEQYF.

This clone was seen a handful of times. The V gene is TRBV18, the J gene TRBJ2-2; a weak D match, TRBD2 (6 bases). V shed 2 bases and J shed 6 bases, with 13 bases lying between them. Looked up from germline, CDR1 is KGHSH and CDR2 is LQKENI. CDR3 size: 15 residues. The DNA for the CDR3 is TGTGCCAGCTCACCATTTGGGAGGAAAGCCGGGGAGCTGTTTTTT. Translating it yields CASSPFGRKAGELFF. The full variable domain, in which reference TRBV18 and TRBJ2-2 provide the parts outside the CDR3, is NAGVMQNPRHLVRRRGQEARLRCSPMKGHSHVYWYRQLPEEGLKFMVYLQKENIIDESGMPKERFSAEFPKEGPSILRIQQVVRGDSAAYFCASSPFGRKAGELFFGEGSRLTVL.

This chain links TRBV5-1 with TRBJ2-7, with TRBD2 matching 9 bases. CDR3 size: 16 residues. CDR1 and CDR2 (germline): SGHRS, YFSETQ. Unmatched junction bases numbered 8, after V lost 0 bases and J lost 4 bases. CDR3 amino acids: CASSLEGASGKYEQYF. The CDR3 DNA reads as TGCGCCAGCAGCTTGGAGGGGGCTAGCGGGAAATACGAGCAGTACTTC.

This sequence joins TRBV19 and TRBJ1-1; 7 positions match TRBD1. The CDR3 runs 17 residues. Germline assignment: CDR1 LNHDA and CDR2 SQIVND (reference sequence). The V segment lost 0 bases and the J segment 3 bases; nucleotides outside the gene matches: 10. As DNA, the CDR3 is TGTGCCAGTAGTATAGATCGGGAACAGGGGATCGACACTGAAGCTTTCTTT. This codes for CASSIDREQGIDTEAFF. Drawing the rest from reference TRBV19 and TRBJ1-1, the complete variable domain is DGGITQSPKYLFRKEGQNVTLSCEQNLNHDAMYWYRQDPGQGLRLIYYSQIVNDFQKGDIAEGYSVSREKKESFPLTVTSAQKNPTAFYLCASSIDREQGIDTEAFFGQGTRLTVV.

J is TRBJ2-1 and V is TRBV19, with 7 bases that match TRBD2. The V segment lost 6 bases and the J segment 7 bases; nucleotides outside the gene matches: 12. The CDR3 extends over 15 amino acids. CDR1 LNHDA and CDR2 SQIVND come from the germline V gene (reference sequence). CDR3 DNA sequence: TGTGCCAGTAGCAAAGCACCCGGGACTAATAATGAGCAGTTCTTC. Translated, it gives CASSKAPGTNNEQFF.

This clone was detected once. V and J are TRBV10-2 and TRBJ2-7, with D unclear. The CDR3 runs 11 residues. Germline V lookup: CDR1 WSHSY, CDR2 SAAADI. Trimming took off 6 bases at V and 3 bases at J, with 6 bases between the two ends. CDR3 sequence reads: CASSQNYEQYF. As DNA, the CDR3 is TGCGCCAGCAGCCAAAACTACGAGCAGTACTTC.

The V gene is TRBV7-2, the J gene TRBJ2-2; 7 nucleotides match TRBD2. The V gene end was trimmed by 7 bases and the J gene end by 7 bases; junction bases not matched to a gene: 3. This CDR3 has 12 residues. Germline V gives CDR1 SGHTA, CDR2 FQGNSA. The CDR3 region is CASNPSGGELFF. CDR3 DNA: TGTGCCAGCAACCCTAGCGGCGGGGAGCTGTTTTTT.

J is TRBJ2-1 and V is TRBV11-3; 9 nucleotides agree with TRBD1. J gave up 10 bases and V 3 bases, and 1 base lay outside the gene matches. The germline V gene encodes CDR1 SGHNT and CDR2 YENEEA. The CDR3 sequence is 12 residues long. CDR3 nucleotides: TGTGCCAGCAGCTTCGACAGGGGGGAGCAGTTCTTC. Residues: CASSFDRGEQFF.

The gene calls are TRBV18 and TRBJ2-3; perhaps TRBD2 as D (5 bases). Trimming took off 0 bases at V and 0 bases at J, with 10 bases between the two ends. The CDR3 covers 16 residues. From germline, CDR1 is KGHSH and CDR2 LQKENI. CDR3 protein: CASSPPAGSSTDTQYF. CDR3 DNA sequence: TGTGCCAGCTCACCACCGGCGGGCTCCAGCACAGATACGCAGTATTTT.

The chain carries TRBV5-1 and TRBJ2-3; TRBD2 might be the D (5 bases). Germline lookup yields CDR1 SGHRS and CDR2 YFSETQ. The CDR3 sequence is 14 residues long. The V end lost 0 bases, the J end lost 0 bases, and 5 bases lay between the germline ends. This CDR3 reads CASSLGTSTDTQYF. For the CDR3, the DNA is TGCGCCAGCAGCTTGGGGACTAGCACAGATACGCAGTATTTT.

This clone was seen just once. V is TRBV13 and J is TRBJ2-1; the D gene is possibly TRBD2 (6 bases). The V end was cut by 5 bases, the J end by 4 bases, with 24 bases between. This CDR3 is 18 amino acids long. Germline values: CDR1 PRHDT, CDR2 FYEKMQ (reference sequence). The CDR3 here is CASSPSRGGLTMYNEQFF. CDR3 coding DNA: TGTGCCAGCAGCCCTAGCCGGGGAGGTTTGACCATGTACAATGAGCAGTTCTTC.

This chain links TRBV29-1 with TRBJ2-7, with 8 bases fitting TRBD2. The CDR3 runs to 14 residues. The germline V gene encodes CDR1 SQVTM and CDR2 ANQGSEA. The J segment lost 7 bases and the V segment lost 5 bases, leaving 13 bases of the junction unmatched. The CDR3 region is CSVTRSGGRREQYF. CDR3 coding DNA: TGCAGCGTTACCCGTTCGGGGGGGAGACGGGAGCAGTACTTC.

This clone was found a few times. The chain carries TRBV7-3 and TRBJ2-3, with TRBD2 identical over 11 bases. The junction had 3 bases not matched to a gene; V was cut back by 2 bases and J by 5 bases. The CDR3 spans 15 residues. Germline CDR1 is SGHTA and CDR2 is FQGTGA. CDR3: CASSLSLAGGDTQYF. The CDR3 DNA follows: TGTGCCAGCAGCTTATCTCTAGCGGGAGGAGATACGCAGTATTTT. Drawing the rest from reference TRBV7-3 and TRBJ2-3, the complete variable domain is GAGVSQTPSNKVTEKGKYVELRCDPISGHTALYWYRQSLGQGPEFLIYFQGTGAADDSGLPNDRFFAVRPEGSVSTLKIQRTERGDSAVYLCASSLSLAGGDTQYFGPGTRLTVL.

V and J are TRBV28 and TRBJ1-5, with a tentative D call TRBD1 (6 bases). Germline CDR1 and CDR2: MDHEN and SYDVKM. The CDR3 totals 13 residues. The CDR3 protein is CATYTGNNQPQHF. CDR3 DNA sequence: TGTGCTACTTACACAGGGAACAATCAGCCCCAGCATTTT.

This sequence joins TRBV4-3 and TRBJ1-5; 9 nucleotides line up with TRBD1. Trimming removed 0 bases from V and 6 bases from J; junction bases left unmatched: 3. Germline-derived CDR1 and CDR2 are LGHNA and YSLEER. This CDR3 region has 15 residues. The DNA of the CDR3 is TGCGCCAGCAGCCAAGATGGGACAGGGAGTCAGCCCCAGCATTTT. It specifies CASSQDGTGSQPQHF.

V gene TRBV6-4 combines with J gene TRBJ2-1, with 7 bases fitting TRBD1. Trimming at V came to 2 bases and at J to 8 bases, leaving 6 bases not matched to a gene. There are 14 residues in the CDR3. The germline V gene encodes CDR1 MRHNA and CDR2 SNTAGT. The CDR3 sequence: CASSDTNRGDEQFF. The DNA of the CDR3 is TGTGCCAGCAGTGACACAAACAGGGGTGATGAGCAGTTCTTC.

This clone came up a few times. The chain is built from TRBV12-5 and TRBJ2-3; possibly TRBD2 for D (6 bases). The CDR3 length is 12 residues. The V gene's germline CDR1 is LGHNT and CDR2 FRNRAP. V was clipped by 4 bases and J by 9 bases, with 11 bases between them. CDR3 sequence reads: CASGSLAETQYF. CDR3 in DNA: TGTGCTAGTGGTTCCTTAGCGGAGACGCAGTATTTT.

The chain employs TRBV30 and TRBJ2-2; D not resolved. Germline V CDR1 and CDR2: GTSNPN, SVGIG (reference sequence). The length of the CDR3 is 13 residues. The ends were cut back, 4 bases at V and 4 bases at J, with 10 bases in the middle. The CDR3 bases are TGTGCCTGGACCCCAGGTGGCACCGGGGAGCTGTTTTTT. It encodes CAWTPGGTGELFF.

The gene calls are TRBV2 and TRBJ1-4; D call uncertain. The germline gives CDR1 SNHLY, CDR2 FYNNEI. Trimming removed 7 bases from V and 2 bases from J, with 11 bases in between. This CDR3 has 14 residues. The CDR3 nucleotides are TGTGCCAGCACCTCGGTATCTACTAATGAAAAACTGTTTTTT. Translated, it gives CASTSVSTNEKLFF.

The V gene is TRBV25-1, the J gene TRBJ1-2; tentatively, D is TRBD1 (6 bases). The germline CDR1 and CDR2 sequences are MGHDK and SYGVNS. V shed 4 bases and J shed 5 bases, with 8 bases lying between them. The CDR3 is 12 amino acids. CDR3 loop: CASSAQGYGYTF. CDR3 coding DNA: TGTGCCAGCAGTGCCCAGGGGTATGGCTACACCTTC.

In nucleotides, the CDR3 is TGTGCCAGCAGTGACAGCGGGGAGCTGTTTTTT. Protein sequence: CASSDSGELFF. The chain uses TRBV12-3 or TRBV12-4 and TRBJ2-2; the D gene is possibly TRBD1 (5 bases). The CDR3 sequence is 11 residues long. V was clipped by 5 bases and J by 7 bases, with 5 bases between them.

The gene calls are TRBV5-1 and TRBJ1-1, with TRBD1 matching 7 bases. The germline CDR1 and CDR2 sequences are SGHRS and YFSETQ. V lost 3 bases, J lost 2 bases, and 10 bases stayed unmatched. The CDR3 sequence is 16 residues long. This chain's CDR3 is CASSSRSWDSNTEAFF. DNA for the CDR3: TGCGCCAGCAGCTCACGCTCATGGGACAGCAACACTGAAGCTTTCTTT.

The chain employs TRBV6-2 or TRBV6-3 and TRBJ2-7; TRBD1 matches 8 bases. The CDR3 spans 14 residues. J lost 5 bases, V lost 5 bases, and 8 bases had no gene match. CDR1 is MNHEY, CDR2 SVGEGT, per germline. The CDR3 DNA reads TGTGCCAGCAGTGGACAGGGAGCCCTCCACGAGCAGTACTTC. Translation: CASSGQGALHEQYF.

This chain links TRBV14 with TRBJ1-3, with D tentatively TRBD1 (5 bases). Germline assignment: CDR1 SGHDN and CDR2 FVKESK. The V end lost 1 base, the J end lost 2 bases, and 6 bases lay between the germline ends. There are 14 residues in the CDR3. CDR3 sequence: CASSQGGAGNTIYF. The CDR3 nucleotides read TGTGCCAGCAGCCAAGGGGGGGCTGGAAACACCATATATTTT.

This chain links TRBV27 with TRBJ2-7, with TRBD1 as a possible D gene (6 bases). This CDR3 comprises 15 residues. V shed 6 bases and J shed 2 bases, with 17 bases lying between them. The germline V gene encodes CDR1 MNHEY and CDR2 SMNVEV (reference sequence). The CDR3 reads CASSQGQPWAYEQYF. For the CDR3, the DNA is TGTGCCAGCAGCCAAGGACAGCCTTGGGCCTACGAGCAGTACTTC.

This chain joins TRBV20-1 and TRBJ2-7; no clear D gene. Per the germline V gene, CDR1 is DFQATT and CDR2 is SNEGSKA (reference sequence). V gave up 1 base and J gave up 6 bases, with 7 bases separating them. The CDR3 has 11 amino acids. The CDR3 region is CSARAPSEQYF. Here the CDR3 DNA reads TGCAGTGCTAGAGCCCCTAGCGAGCAGTACTTC.